These T cell receptor beta chains were read from a single sample in a study of prognosis after radiotherapy for stage I lung cancer. One entry per CDR3 protein, called by TCRdb with MiXCR from the multiplex PCR reads. The data hold more than 30,000 distinct CDR3 sequences, with approximately 46% observed a single time. The sample here was PBMCs, taken before or after stereotactic body radiation therapy (not recorded which). The receptors were sampled from a donor over 45 with non-small cell lung cancer. CDR3s include the opening cysteine and the closing phenylalanine or tryptophan. The D gene is left open where the match is weak. Only some rows state a clone size, as once, few, many or a class for expanded clones.

V gene	D gene	J gene	clone size	CDR3 DNA	CDR3 protein
TRBV11-3	TRBD2	TRBJ2-5	many	TGTGCCAGCAGCGCCCCTAGCGGGGCAAAAGGGACCCAGTACTTC	CASSAPSGAKGTQYF
TRBV7-2	.	TRBJ1-3	few	TGTGCCAGCAGCTTAGGGGCAGGGATGGGAAACACCATATATTTT	CASSLGAGMGNTIYF
TRBV29-1	.	TRBJ1-2	many	TGCAGCGTTGGACAGAACTATGGCTACACCTTC	CSVGQNYGYTF
TRBV20-1	TRBD1	TRBJ1-2	many	TGCAGTGCCCCTGACTCGACAGGGGCGGGTGGCTACACCTTC	CSAPDSTGAGGYTF
TRBV20-1	TRBD2	TRBJ2-2	.	TGCAGTGTTAGAGTGACTAGCGGGATGGCGGGCACCGGGGAGCTGTTTTTT	CSVRVTSGMAGTGELFF
TRBV19	.	TRBJ2-7	many	TGTGCCAGTAGTCCGCTCGCGGGGTCTTCCTACGAGCAGTACTTC	CASSPLAGSSYEQYF
TRBV2	.	TRBJ1-2	.	TGTGCCAGCAGTCCAAGCCTTGGGACCGAGGGTTATGGCTACACCTTC	CASSPSLGTEGYGYTF
TRBV27	.	TRBJ2-7	.	TGTGCCAGCAGTTTTCGCCATGGGGACGAGCAGTACTTC	CASSFRHGDEQYF
TRBV24-1	.	TRBJ2-7	.	TGTGCCACCAGTGAAACGGGAAGCTACGAGCAGTACTTC	CATSETGSYEQYF
TRBV12-3/TRBV12-4	TRBD1	TRBJ2-7	.	TGTGCCAGCAGTCAAAACAGGGGGGTGGGCCAATACGAGCAGTACTTC	CASSQNRGVGQYEQYF
TRBV10-3	.	TRBJ2-1	many	TGTGCCACGAACGGGCTACCCTACAATGAGCAGTTCTTC	CATNGLPYNEQFF
TRBV20-1	TRBD2	TRBJ2-7	many	TGCAGTGCTAGAGATCCGGGACTAGCGGGGGGCCCCATCATCTCCTACGAGCAGTACTTC	CSARDPGLAGGPIISYEQYF
TRBV7-2	.	TRBJ1-1	.	TGTGCCAGCAGCTTAGGACGTAACACTGAAGCTTTCTTT	CASSLGRNTEAFF
TRBV5-1	.	TRBJ1-5	.	TGCGCCAGCAGCTTCGATGGGGCGCGGGATCAGCCCCAGCATTTT	CASSFDGARDQPQHF
TRBV5-4	.	TRBJ2-7	many	TGTGCCAGCAGCTTGGGCGGGACTCCATTCTACGAGCAGTACTTC	CASSLGGTPFYEQYF
TRBV7-9	.	TRBJ2-7	many	TGTGCCAGCAGCTCCCCCTTGGAGGATGGGCTGTACTTC	CASSSPLEDGLYF
TRBV9	TRBD1	TRBJ2-1	many	TGTGCCAGCAGCGCCGGGACAGGTTGGGATGAGCAGTTCTTC	CASSAGTGWDEQFF
TRBV4-1	.	TRBJ1-6	.	TGCGCCAGCAGCCAAGCCCCCCGGGCAGTCGCATCTTCTTCACCCCTCCACTTT	CASSQAPRAVASSSPLHF
TRBV19	.	TRBJ1-2	.	TGTTCCAGTAGTATAGGTTGGGTTGGAAATGTCTACACCTTC	CSSSIGWVGNVYTF
TRBV7-3	TRBD1	TRBJ1-6	.	TGTGCCAGCAGCTTAGGGACAGTAACTTCACCCATCAACTTT	CASSLGTVTSPINF
TRBV6-2/TRBV6-3	.	TRBJ2-5	.	TGTGCCAGCAGTAGAGGGGTGGGGACCCAGTACTTC	CASSRGVGTQYF
TRBV11-1	.	TRBJ1-6	many	TGTGCCAGCAGCCGAGACTCGCCCGGGGATAATTCACCCCTCCACTTT	CASSRDSPGDNSPLHF
TRBV11-2	.	TRBJ2-5	many	TGTGCCAGCAGCCCCGGACGTGGAGAGACCCAGTACTTC	CASSPGRGETQYF
TRBV28	TRBD1	TRBJ1-1	many	TGTGCCAGCAGTTACGTCCCGGGACAGGGACTGGCTTTCTTT	CASSYVPGQGLAFF
TRBV19	.	TRBJ1-1	many	TGTGCCAATAGTATAGATCTGGGACGGATGAACACTGAAGCTTTCTTT	CANSIDLGRMNTEAFF
TRBV19	.	TRBJ1-2	.	TGTGCCAGTAGTATTGGGTTGGGGGTGGGGCTGATCTATGGCTACACCTTC	CASSIGLGVGLIYGYTF
TRBV27	.	TRBJ2-7	.	TGTGCCTGCAGCCCGGGACCGAGATACGACCAGTACTTC	CACSPGPRYDQYF
TRBV20-1	.	TRBJ2-5	many	TGCAGTGCTAGACCCTCGGGTGGGAGTGTGTTCCAAGAGACCCAGTACTTC	CSARPSGGSVFQETQYF
TRBV4-1	.	TRBJ2-3	many	TGCGCCAGCAGCCGCCGACATGCTGACACAGATACGCAGTATTTT	CASSRRHADTDTQYF
TRBV4-2	.	TRBJ1-5	many	TGTGCCAGCAGCCAAGATAACCAGCCCCAGCATTTT	CASSQDNQPQHF
TRBV2	.	TRBJ2-5	.	TGTGCCAGCAGTGATGACGGCAGTTACCAAGAGACCCAGTACTTC	CASSDDGSYQETQYF
TRBV5-1	.	TRBJ1-2	many	TGCGCCAGCAGCCCCGACCCAGGGGCCGCAGAAAGCGGCTACACCTTC	CASSPDPGAAESGYTF
TRBV4-1	.	TRBJ1-2	.	TGCGCCAGCAGCCACCGGGGGAGGGGCCGAGGCTACACCTTC	CASSHRGRGRGYTF
TRBV19	.	TRBJ1-5	many	TGTGCCAGTAGTATCTCCCCGGACGTTGGGGAGCCCCAGCATTTT	CASSISPDVGEPQHF
TRBV9	TRBD1	TRBJ2-7	many	TGTGCCAGCAGCGTAGGGGAGGGGACAGGGGTCACCGAGCAGTACTTC	CASSVGEGTGVTEQYF
TRBV5-4	.	TRBJ2-6	many	TGTGCCAGCAGCTTGCCGGGTAGAGACCGCTCTGGGGCCAACGTCCTGACTTTC	CASSLPGRDRSGANVLTF
TRBV20-1	.	TRBJ2-3	.	TGCAGTGCTAGAGATAGACGGGAGAGGGTGAGAATAGATACGCAGTATTTT	CSARDRRERVRIDTQYF
TRBV12-3/TRBV12-4	TRBD2	TRBJ2-5	many	TGTGCCAGCAGCATAGGGACTAGGCAAGAGACCCAGTACTTC	CASSIGTRQETQYF
TRBV9	TRBD2	TRBJ2-7	.	TGTGCCAGCAGCCGGGGGACTAGGGGCTACGAGCAGTACTTC	CASSRGTRGYEQYF
TRBV20-1	TRBD2	TRBJ2-1	many	TGCAGTGCCAAAGCTAGCGGGGATTACAATGAGCAGTTCTTC	CSAKASGDYNEQFF
TRBV24-1	.	TRBJ1-1	.	TGTGCCACCAGTGATTCGCTGAACACTGAAGCTTTCTTT	CATSDSLNTEAFF
TRBV5-1	.	TRBJ2-7	.	TGCGCCAGCAGCCCCGGACAGACTTACGAGCAGTACTTC	CASSPGQTYEQYF
TRBV3-1	TRBD2	TRBJ2-1	.	TGTGCCAGCCTCTTGACTAGCGGGAGTGTCAATGAGCAGTTCTTC	CASLLTSGSVNEQFF
TRBV6-5	TRBD1	TRBJ1-1	many	TGTGCCAGCAGTTACCAGAGGGGGCTCGGCACTGAAGCTTTCTTT	CASSYQRGLGTEAFF
TRBV11-3	TRBD2	TRBJ2-3	many	TGTGCCAGCAGCTTAGGGGGGGGGGCAGATACGCAGTATTTT	CASSLGGGADTQYF
TRBV20-1	TRBD1	TRBJ1-5	many	TGCAGTGCTCTGGACAGGCGGGCAAATCAGCCCCAGCATTTT	CSALDRRANQPQHF
TRBV5-1	TRBD1	TRBJ2-7	.	TGCGCCAGCAGCTTGGCACCTACAGGGGCCTACGAGCAGTACTTC	CASSLAPTGAYEQYF
TRBV6-1	.	TRBJ2-1	many	TGTGCCAGCACTCAGCCTAGCTCCTACAATGAGCAGTTCTTC	CASTQPSSYNEQFF
TRBV6-4	TRBD2	TRBJ2-1	.	TGTGCCAGCAGCCGTACCCGCAGGGGACTAGCGGACAATGAGCAGTTCTTC	CASSRTRRGLADNEQFF
TRBV30	TRBD1	TRBJ2-7	.	TGTGCCTCCAAATCGGGACAGCAGTCCTACGAGCAGTACTTC	CASKSGQQSYEQYF
TRBV7-3	TRBD2	TRBJ2-5	many	TGTGCCAGCAGCTTATTGGGGGGGAGCGGGGAGACCCAGTACTTC	CASSLLGGSGETQYF